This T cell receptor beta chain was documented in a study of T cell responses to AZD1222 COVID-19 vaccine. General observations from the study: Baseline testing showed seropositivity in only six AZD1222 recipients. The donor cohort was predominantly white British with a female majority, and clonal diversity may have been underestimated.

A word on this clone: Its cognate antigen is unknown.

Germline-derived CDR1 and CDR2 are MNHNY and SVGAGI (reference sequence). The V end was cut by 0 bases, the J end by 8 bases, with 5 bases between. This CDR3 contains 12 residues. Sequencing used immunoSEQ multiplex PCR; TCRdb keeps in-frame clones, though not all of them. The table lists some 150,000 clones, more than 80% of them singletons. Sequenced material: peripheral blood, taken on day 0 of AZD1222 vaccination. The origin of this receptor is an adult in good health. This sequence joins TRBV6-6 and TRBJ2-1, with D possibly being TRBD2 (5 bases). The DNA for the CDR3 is TGTGCCAGCAGTTACTCGAGGGATGAGCAGTTCTTC. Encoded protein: CASSYSRDEQFF.